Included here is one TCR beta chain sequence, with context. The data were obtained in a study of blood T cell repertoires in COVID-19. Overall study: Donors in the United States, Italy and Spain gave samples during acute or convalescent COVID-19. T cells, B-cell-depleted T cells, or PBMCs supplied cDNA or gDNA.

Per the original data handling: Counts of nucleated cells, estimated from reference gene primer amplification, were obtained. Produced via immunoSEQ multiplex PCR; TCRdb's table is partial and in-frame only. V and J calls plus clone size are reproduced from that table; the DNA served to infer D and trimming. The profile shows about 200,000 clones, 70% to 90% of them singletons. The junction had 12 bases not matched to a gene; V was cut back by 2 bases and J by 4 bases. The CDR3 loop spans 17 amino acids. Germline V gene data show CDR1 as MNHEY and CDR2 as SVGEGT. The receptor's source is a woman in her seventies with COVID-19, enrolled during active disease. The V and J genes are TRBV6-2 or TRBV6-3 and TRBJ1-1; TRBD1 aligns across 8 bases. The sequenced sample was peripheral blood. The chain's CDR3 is CASSYPRTTGATTEAFF. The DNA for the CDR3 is TGTGCCAGCAGTTACCCGAGGACGACAGGGGCGACCACTGAAGCTTTCTTT.